The present entry profiles one TCR beta chain with its context. Profiled with immunoSEQ multiplex PCR; TCRdb holds only in-frame clones, not every one. The sample contains roughly 2.5 million clones, roughly nine tenths of which appear only once. These data belong to a study of shared clonotypes between healthy human individuals. The CDR3 runs to 13 residues. V was pared by 4 bases and J by 2 bases, with 2 bases of the junction left unmatched. Germline CDR1 and CDR2: SGDLS and YYNGEE. The V gene is TRBV9, the J gene TRBJ2-5, with TRBD1 matching 7 bases. The receptor comes from a young man in good health. The sequenced sample was naive CD4+ T cells sorted from blood. The subset: CD45RA+ positively selected. CDR3 sequence: CASSTGVQETQYF. In nucleotides, the CDR3 is TGTGCCAGCAGCACAGGGGTGCAAGAGACCCAGTACTTC.